These T cell receptor beta chains were read from a single sample in a study of blood T cell repertoires in COVID-19. The protocol was immunoSEQ multiplex PCR, while the TCRdb copy is restricted to in-frame clones and leaves out a portion. The sample consists of over 60,000 clones, over 65% of them appearing once. The specimen sequenced was peripheral blood. These receptors were taken from a human donor in a cohort sampled during active COVID-19. Each CDR3 is given with its conserved first and last residue. A D gene is named only where the DNA matches it firmly. Not all rows give a size; the values are once, few, many and, for expanded clones, a class.

d_gene: -
abundance: -
len: 15
v_gene: TRBV6-5
j_gene: TRBJ2-1
CDR3aa: CASTPWREAYNEQFF
CDR3nt: TGTGCCAGCACCCCGTGGCGCGAGGCCTACAATGAGCAGTTCTTC

d_gene: TRBD1
abundance: -
len: 14
v_gene: TRBV19
j_gene: TRBJ1-5
CDR3aa: CASSLDRINQPQHF
CDR3nt: TGTGCCAGTAGTCTGGACAGGATAAATCAGCCCCAGCATTTT

d_gene: TRBD1
abundance: -
len: 13
v_gene: TRBV27
j_gene: TRBJ2-7
CDR3aa: CASSSDRVREQYF
CDR3nt: TGTGCCAGCAGTTCGGACAGGGTGAGGGAGCAGTACTTC

d_gene: -
abundance: -
len: 15
v_gene: TRBV10-2
j_gene: TRBJ2-1
CDR3aa: CASLPGGLSYNEQFF
CDR3nt: TGCGCCAGCCTCCCGGGGGGCCTCTCCTACAATGAGCAGTTCTTC

d_gene: TRBD1
abundance: -
len: 17
v_gene: TRBV9
j_gene: TRBJ2-2
CDR3aa: CASSVDGTGSFPGELFF
CDR3nt: TGTGCCAGCAGCGTAGATGGGACAGGGTCTTTCCCCGGGGAGCTGTTTTTT

d_gene: TRBD2
abundance: -
len: 16
v_gene: TRBV10-3
j_gene: TRBJ2-3
CDR3aa: CAISYAEPGGRDTQYF
CDR3nt: TGTGCCATCAGTTACGCCGAACCGGGGGGGCGGGATACGCAGTATTTT

d_gene: TRBD1
abundance: -
len: 14
v_gene: TRBV2
j_gene: TRBJ1-5
CDR3aa: CASSGTGNVQPQHF
CDR3nt: TGTGCCAGCAGTGGGACAGGGAATGTACAGCCCCAGCATTTT

d_gene: -
abundance: -
len: 12
v_gene: TRBV12-3/TRBV12-4
j_gene: TRBJ2-2
CDR3aa: CVSLPDTGELFF
CDR3nt: TGCGTTAGCCTACCTGACACCGGGGAGCTGTTTTTT

d_gene: -
abundance: -
len: 12
v_gene: TRBV30
j_gene: TRBJ1-5
CDR3aa: CAWNTGLEPQHF
CDR3nt: TGTGCCTGGAATACAGGGTTGGAGCCCCAGCATTTT

d_gene: TRBD2
abundance: -
len: 14
v_gene: TRBV3-1/TRBV3-2
j_gene: TRBJ2-5
CDR3aa: CASSRTSGQETQYF
CDR3nt: TGTGCCAGCAGCCGGACTAGCGGTCAAGAGACCCAGTACTTC

d_gene: -
abundance: -
len: 14
v_gene: TRBV5-1
j_gene: TRBJ2-7
CDR3aa: CASSLAVRGYEQYF
CDR3nt: TGCGCCAGCAGCTTGGCCGTCAGGGGCTACGAGCAGTACTTC

d_gene: -
abundance: -
len: 15
v_gene: TRBV19
j_gene: TRBJ2-2
CDR3aa: CASSIVLSDTGELFF
CDR3nt: TGTGCCAGTAGTATAGTCCTCAGTGACACCGGGGAGCTGTTTTTT

d_gene: TRBD1
abundance: few
len: 15
v_gene: TRBV14
j_gene: TRBJ2-1
CDR3aa: CASSLNRGSYNEQFF
CDR3nt: TGTGCCAGCAGCCTTAACAGGGGGTCCTACAATGAGCAGTTCTTC

d_gene: -
abundance: -
len: 15
v_gene: TRBV2
j_gene: TRBJ1-3
CDR3aa: CASRAGQSSGNTIYF
CDR3nt: TGTGCCAGCAGGGCAGGGCAAAGCTCTGGAAACACCATATATTTT

d_gene: -
abundance: -
len: 14
v_gene: TRBV10-3
j_gene: TRBJ2-3
CDR3aa: CAISESSATDTQYF
CDR3nt: TGTGCCATCAGTGAGTCTAGCGCCACAGATACGCAGTATTTT

d_gene: -
abundance: -
len: 16
v_gene: TRBV6-1
j_gene: TRBJ2-3
CDR3aa: CASSESRAGSTDTQYF
CDR3nt: TGTGCCAGCAGTGAAAGCCGAGCGGGTAGCACAGATACGCAGTATTTT

d_gene: -
abundance: once
len: 15
v_gene: TRBV6-5
j_gene: TRBJ2-7
CDR3aa: CASSRLRGSGYEQYF
CDR3nt: TGTGCCAGCAGCCGCTTGAGGGGGTCGGGCTACGAGCAGTACTTC

d_gene: -
abundance: -
len: 16
v_gene: TRBV28
j_gene: TRBJ2-4
CDR3aa: CASSFSLAVAKNIQYF
CDR3nt: TGTGCCAGCAGTTTTAGTCTAGCTGTAGCCAAAAACATTCAGTACTTC

d_gene: -
abundance: -
len: 17
v_gene: TRBV7-9
j_gene: TRBJ1-1
CDR3aa: CASSPWTRTAMNTEAFF
CDR3nt: TGTGCCAGCAGCCCATGGACCCGGACAGCTATGAACACTGAAGCTTTCTTT

d_gene: TRBD1
abundance: -
len: 17
v_gene: TRBV5-6
j_gene: TRBJ2-3
CDR3aa: CASSANYPDRGTDTQYF
CDR3nt: TGTGCCAGCAGCGCCAATTACCCGGACAGGGGTACAGATACGCAGTATTTT

d_gene: TRBD2
abundance: -
len: 17
v_gene: TRBV5-1
j_gene: TRBJ2-2
CDR3aa: CASSLGLAGGITGELFF
CDR3nt: TGCGCCAGCTCCCTTGGGCTAGCGGGGGGGATCACCGGGGAGCTGTTTTTT

d_gene: -
abundance: -
len: 12
v_gene: TRBV19
j_gene: TRBJ1-2
CDR3aa: CASSNLRYGYTF
CDR3nt: TGTGCCAGTAGTAACTTACGGTATGGCTACACCTTC

d_gene: TRBD1
abundance: -
len: 16
v_gene: TRBV6-1
j_gene: TRBJ1-1
CDR3aa: CASSEWDRGRGTEAFF
CDR3nt: TGTGCCAGCAGTGAATGGGACAGGGGCAGAGGGACTGAAGCTTTCTTT

d_gene: -
abundance: -
len: 13
v_gene: TRBV19
j_gene: TRBJ2-3
CDR3aa: CASSHQSTDTQYF
CDR3nt: TGTGCCAGTAGTCACCAGAGCACAGATACGCAGTATTTT

d_gene: TRBD1
abundance: once
len: 17
v_gene: TRBV18
j_gene: TRBJ2-3
CDR3aa: CASSPLTRTGTTDTQYF
CDR3nt: TGTGCCAGCTCACCACTCACCAGGACAGGGACCACAGATACGCAGTATTTT

d_gene: TRBD1
abundance: -
len: 14
v_gene: TRBV7-9
j_gene: TRBJ2-5
CDR3aa: CASSKPGQGETQYF
CDR3nt: TGTGCCAGCAGCAAACCCGGACAGGGCGAGACCCAGTACTTC

d_gene: -
abundance: -
len: 13
v_gene: TRBV13
j_gene: TRBJ1-2
CDR3aa: CASSRGSRYGYTF
CDR3nt: TGTGCCAGCAGCCGAGGGAGTCGCTATGGCTACACCTTC

d_gene: TRBD1
abundance: -
len: 16
v_gene: TRBV9
j_gene: TRBJ1-3
CDR3aa: CASSPRQGAGGNTIYF
CDR3nt: TGTGCCAGCAGCCCGAGACAGGGGGCGGGTGGAAACACCATATATTTT

d_gene: -
abundance: -
len: 13
v_gene: TRBV19
j_gene: TRBJ2-7
CDR3aa: CASTASGGTEQYF
CDR3nt: TGTGCGAGTACCGCAAGCGGCGGGACGGAGCAGTACTTC

d_gene: TRBD2
abundance: -
len: 15
v_gene: TRBV7-2
j_gene: TRBJ2-3
CDR3aa: CASSFRSGGTDTQYF
CDR3nt: TGTGCCAGCAGCTTTCGATCGGGGGGGACAGATACGCAGTATTTT

d_gene: TRBD1
abundance: -
len: 15
v_gene: TRBV19
j_gene: TRBJ2-2
CDR3aa: CASSAGQGWSGELFF
CDR3nt: TGTGCCAGTAGCGCAGGACAGGGTTGGTCCGGGGAGCTGTTTTTT

d_gene: -
abundance: -
len: 17
v_gene: TRBV7-6
j_gene: TRBJ2-3
CDR3aa: CASSDRTGLGLTDTQYF
CDR3nt: TGTGCCAGCAGCGATCGGACGGGGTTGGGTCTCACAGATACGCAGTATTTT

d_gene: TRBD1
abundance: -
len: 15
v_gene: TRBV5-8
j_gene: TRBJ1-1
CDR3aa: CASSSGQGRNTEAFF
CDR3nt: TGTGCCAGCAGCTCAGGACAGGGGAGGAACACTGAAGCTTTCTTT

d_gene: -
abundance: -
len: 12
v_gene: TRBV10-3
j_gene: TRBJ2-7
CDR3aa: CAISGTDYEQYF
CDR3nt: TGTGCCATCAGTGGGACAGACTACGAGCAGTACTTC

d_gene: -
abundance: -
len: 12
v_gene: TRBV28
j_gene: TRBJ1-5
CDR3aa: CASENSNQPQHF
CDR3nt: TGTGCCAGCGAGAATAGCAATCAGCCCCAGCATTTT

d_gene: TRBD1
abundance: few
len: 14
v_gene: TRBV6-5
j_gene: TRBJ1-2
CDR3aa: CASNSGQRNYGYTF
CDR3nt: TGTGCCAGCAACTCGGGACAGCGTAACTATGGCTACACCTTC

d_gene: -
abundance: -
len: 13
v_gene: TRBV2
j_gene: TRBJ2-1
CDR3aa: CASKQGSYNEQFF
CDR3nt: TGTGCCAGCAAACAGGGTTCCTACAATGAGCAGTTCTTC

d_gene: -
abundance: -
len: 13
v_gene: TRBV5-1
j_gene: TRBJ2-5
CDR3aa: CASSLEVGGTQYF
CDR3nt: TGCGCCAGCAGCTTGGAGGTGGGGGGGACCCAGTACTTC

d_gene: -
abundance: -
len: 11
v_gene: TRBV6-6
j_gene: TRBJ2-2
CDR3aa: CASSYLGGLFF
CDR3nt: TGTGCCAGCAGTTACTTGGGGGGGCTGTTTTTT